These 20 T cell receptor beta chains were all obtained from the same sample, sequenced in a study of blood T cell repertoires in COVID-19. Clones were sequenced by immunoSEQ multiplex PCR, and TCRdb holds only the in-frame ones, with some missing. The repertoire consists of about 23,000 clones, with about 88% occurring once and the leading ten covering about 20%. The specimen sequenced was peripheral blood. The receptor set was obtained from a man between 65 and 80 years old in a cohort sampled during active COVID-19.

CDR3 coding DNA: TGTGCCAGCAGTGAAACACTAGGAGGCGCCGGGGAGCTGTTTTTT. Its translation: CASSETLGGAGELFF. The genes are TRBV6-1 and TRBJ2-2, with a weak D call TRBD2 (5 bases). Germline V lookup: CDR1 MNHNS, CDR2 SASEGT. V gave up 2 bases and J gave up 6 bases, with 13 bases separating them. The CDR3 totals 15 residues.

The chain recombines TRBV7-2 with TRBJ2-1; D not resolved. This CDR3 has 15 residues. The V end was cut by 3 bases, the J end by 0 bases, with 9 bases between. Per germline, CDR1 SGHTA and CDR2 FQGNSA. Here the CDR3 DNA reads TGTGCCAGCAGCTTCACTACTGGCTCCTACAATGAGCAGTTCTTC. Protein product: CASSFTTGSYNEQFF.

The rearrangement links TRBV7-2 to TRBJ2-2; 9 bases fit TRBD1. V shed 2 bases, J shed 8 bases, and the junction held 6 bases outside the gene matches. Looked up from germline, CDR1 is SGHTA and CDR2 is FQGNSA. The CDR3 length is 15 residues. CDR3 coding DNA: TGTGCCAGCAGCTTAACCGGACAGGGGCGGGGGGAGCTGTTTTTT. This gives the protein CASSLTGQGRGELFF. The complete variable domain, with remaining parts taken from reference TRBV7-2 and TRBJ2-2, reads GAGVSQSPSNKVTEKGKDVELRCDPISGHTALYWYRQSLGQGLEFLIYFQGNSAPDKSGLPSDRFSAERTGGSVSTLTIQRTQQEDSAVYLCASSLTGQGRGELFFGEGSRLTVL.

The V gene is TRBV12-3 or TRBV12-4, the J gene TRBJ1-3; D is unresolved. The CDR3 is 13 residues long. Trimming removed 3 bases from V and 4 bases from J, with 7 bases in between. As DNA, the CDR3 is TGTGCCAGCAGTTTGGGCGGGGGAAACACCATATATTTT. As protein: CASSLGGGNTIYF.

This clone appeared a single time. This sequence joins TRBV7-9 and TRBJ1-6; possible D gene TRBD1, 6 bases. This CDR3 has 16 amino acids. Per the germline V gene, CDR1 is SEHNR and CDR2 is FQNEAQ (reference sequence). The germline V and J ends were trimmed by 5 bases and 0 bases, with 11 bases remaining between them. CDR3 protein: CASSGGAISYNSPLHF. DNA of the CDR3: TGTGCCAGCAGCGGGGGGGCTATCTCCTATAATTCACCCCTCCACTTT.

V is TRBV4-1 and J is TRBJ1-5; D is unclear. Per germline, CDR1 MGHRA and CDR2 YSYEKL. V lost 4 bases and J 2 bases, leaving 15 bases between the germline ends. This CDR3 comprises 16 residues. This chain's CDR3 is CASSLSVTRGNQPQHF. DNA for the CDR3: TGCGCCAGCAGCCTTTCAGTTACGAGGGGCAATCAGCCCCAGCATTTT.

CDR3 sequence: CASSLFRYSNQPQHF. The CDR3 DNA reads TGTGCCAGCAGCTTATTTCGGTATAGCAATCAGCCCCAGCATTTT. The V gene is TRBV5-6, the J gene TRBJ1-5; D call uncertain. CDR1 SGHDT and CDR2 YYEEEE come from the germline V gene. The CDR3 extends over 15 amino acids. V was cut by 2 bases and J by 0 bases, with 9 bases left in between.

In this sample, this clone turned up once. The CDR3 DNA sequence: TGTGCCAGCAGCCAAGATCTAGGACAGGGAAACACTGAAGCTTTCTTT. It specifies CASSQDLGQGNTEAFF. The chain links TRBV14 to TRBJ1-1; 8 positions agree with TRBD1. The trim removed 0 bases at V and 2 bases at J, leaving 5 bases unmatched. Germline assignment: CDR1 SGHDN and CDR2 FVKESK. The CDR3 sequence is 16 residues long.

The chain employs TRBV30 and TRBJ1-2; 8 bases fit TRBD1. The CDR3 sequence is 13 residues long. Germline lookup yields CDR1 GTSNPN and CDR2 SVGIG (reference sequence). The V and J ends lost 5 bases and 8 bases, in that order; junction bases with no gene match: 10. Here the CDR3 reads CAWHRDRPMGYTF. CDR3 coding DNA: TGTGCCTGGCACCGGGACAGGCCCATGGGCTACACCTTC.

V gene TRBV29-1 combines with J gene TRBJ2-1; perhaps TRBD1 as D (5 bases). CDR3 length equals 15 residues. V was shortened by 6 bases and J by 7 bases, with 22 bases between the two germline ends. Germline loops: CDR1 SQVTM, CDR2 ANQGSEA. CDR3 sequence: CSVDGRMGLWNEQFF. The CDR3 bases are TGCAGCGTGGATGGGCGTATGGGGCTCTGGAATGAGCAGTTCTTC.

This clone was picked up one time. The rearrangement uses TRBV10-2 and TRBJ1-2; D is perhaps TRBD1 (6 bases). The CDR3 is 13 amino acids. Between the trimmed V and J ends, which lost 1 base and 6 bases, there was a span of 9 bases. CDR1 and CDR2 from the germline V gene are WSHSY and SAAADI. CDR3 in DNA: TGCGCCAGCAGTGAGTTGGGGGGGCATGGCTACACCTTC. The encoded protein is CASSELGGHGYTF.

The V call is TRBV6-6, the J call TRBJ2-1; D gene ambiguous. This CDR3 region has 11 residues. V was trimmed by 3 bases and J by 12 bases, leaving 9 bases between them. CDR1 and CDR2 from the germline V gene are MNHNY and SVGAGI (reference sequence). The DNA for the CDR3 is TGTGCCAGCAGTTATCATGCCGGGCAGTTCTTC. Translation: CASSYHAGQFF.

The chain is built from TRBV3-1 (or the pseudogene TRBV3-2) and TRBJ2-1, with TRBD2 as a possible D gene (6 bases). Trimming removed 2 bases at V and 6 bases at J, with 8 bases between. The length of the CDR3 is 13 residues. The germline gives CDR1 LGHDT, CDR2 YNNKEL (reference sequence). The CDR3 region has the DNA TGTGCCAGCAGCCAATACGGGGGCAATGAGCAGTTCTTC. Protein product: CASSQYGGNEQFF.

The chain links TRBV24-1 to TRBJ2-2; TRBD2 matches 12 bases. The CDR3 loop spans 19 amino acids. The ends lost 0 bases at V and 1 base at J; junction bases unmatched: 5. The germline V gene encodes CDR1 KGHDR and CDR2 SFDVKD. This chain's CDR3 is CATSDLPVLAGGNTGELFF. The DNA of the CDR3 is TGTGCCACCAGTGATTTGCCTGTACTAGCGGGAGGGAACACCGGGGAGCTGTTTTTT.

This chain links TRBV11-2 with TRBJ2-3; 7 nucleotides align to TRBD2. V lost 4 bases to trimming and J lost 5 bases; unmatched junction nucleotides: 9. CDR1 SGHAT and CDR2 FQNNGV come from the germline V gene. The CDR3 is 15 residues long. This chain's CDR3 is CASSSPGGRQDTQYF. The CDR3 DNA sequence: TGTGCCAGCAGCTCCCCTGGCGGGAGACAAGATACGCAGTATTTT.

The chain links TRBV7-9 to TRBJ2-7; 8 positions agree with TRBD2. The V gene end was trimmed by 1 base and the J gene end by 5 bases; junction bases not matched to a gene: 10. CDR3 length: 16 residues. CDR1 is SEHNR, CDR2 FQNEAQ, per germline (reference sequence). The CDR3 region has the DNA TGTGCCAGCAGCTTAGTGCGGCGCGGGAGGTATGACGAGCAGTACTTC. Translating it yields CASSLVRRGRYDEQYF.

This clone has a handful of counts. For the CDR3, the DNA is TGTGCCAGCAGCTTGCAATTTCTTGTGCGTCATGGCTACACCTTC. Its protein product is CASSLQFLVRHGYTF. The V call is TRBV5-8, the J call TRBJ1-2; no definite D call. CDR3 length: 15 amino acids. Trimming removed 1 base at V and 6 bases at J, with 16 bases between. Germline V gives CDR1 SGHTS, CDR2 YDEGEE.

CDR3 in amino acids: CASSGLGYQREQYF. The CDR3 DNA sequence: TGTGCCAGCAGCGGTCTAGGATATCAGCGCGAGCAGTACTTC. This sequence joins TRBV7-2 and TRBJ2-7; no reliable D call. The CDR3 totals 14 residues. Deletions cut 5 bases from V and 6 bases from J, with 17 bases between. The germline gives CDR1 SGHTA, CDR2 FQGNSA.

The genes are TRBV6-5 and TRBJ1-1; D remains unclear. The CDR3 has 13 residues. Germline CDR1 and CDR2: MNHEY and SVGAGI. V lost 6 bases, J lost 4 bases, and 12 bases lay in between. Here the CDR3 reads CASSRLLGTEAFF. The CDR3 nucleotides are TGTGCCAGCAGCCGGTTACTTGGCACTGAAGCTTTCTTT.

A word on this clone: Other DNA sequences in the same sample also yield this CDR3. The V gene is TRBV18, the J gene TRBJ1-6; D is undetermined. The CDR3 consists of 14 residues. The germline V gene has CDR1 KGHSH and CDR2 LQKENI. V gave up 3 bases and J gave up 6 bases, with 9 bases separating them. The CDR3 region is CASSPETANSPLHF. The CDR3 nucleotides are TGTGCCAGCTCACCGGAGACTGCTAATTCACCCCTCCACTTT.